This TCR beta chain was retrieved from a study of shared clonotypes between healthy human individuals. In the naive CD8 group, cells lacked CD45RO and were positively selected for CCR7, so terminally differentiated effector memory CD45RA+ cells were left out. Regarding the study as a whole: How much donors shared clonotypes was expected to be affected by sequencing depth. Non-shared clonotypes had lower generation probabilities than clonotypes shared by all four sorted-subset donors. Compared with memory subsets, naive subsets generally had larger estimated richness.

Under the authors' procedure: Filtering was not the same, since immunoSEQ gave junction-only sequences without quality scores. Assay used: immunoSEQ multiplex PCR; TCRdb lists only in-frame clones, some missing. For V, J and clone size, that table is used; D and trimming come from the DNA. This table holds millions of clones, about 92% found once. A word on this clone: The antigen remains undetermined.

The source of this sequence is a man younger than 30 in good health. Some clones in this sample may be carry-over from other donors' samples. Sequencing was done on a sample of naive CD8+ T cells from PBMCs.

The CDR3 region has the DNA TGTGCCAGCAGCGAAAGGACAGGCCCGCACTATGGCTACACCTTC. This sequence encodes CASSERTGPHYGYTF. The V gene is TRBV7-9, the J gene TRBJ1-2; TRBD1 matches 7 bases. J was trimmed by 3 bases and V by 5 bases; bases with no gene match: 9. Germline V gene sequence: CDR1 SEHNR, CDR2 FQNEAQ (reference sequence). The CDR3 is 15 residues long.